The 27 T cell receptor beta chains given below trace back to one sample, sequenced in a study of cytomegalovirus exposure and HLA in healthy donors. Primers: 60 Vbeta forward and 13 Jbeta reverse. Assay used: immunoSEQ multiplex PCR; TCRdb lists only in-frame clones, some missing. The sample records around 120,000 clones, about three quarters being singletons. Material for sequencing was PBMCs. The receptors were gathered from a woman aged 40 to 49 in good health and CMV-seropositive.

With regard to this clone: Distinct nucleotide sequences in the sample also encode this CDR3. V gene TRBV7-2 combines with J gene TRBJ2-7; 7 nucleotides align to TRBD2. V shed 1 base and J 6 bases; nucleotides not matched to a gene: 3. The germline CDR1 and CDR2 sequences are SGHTA and FQGNSA. CDR3 length: 13 amino acids. This CDR3 is CASSLGREGEQYF. The CDR3 DNA reads TGTGCCAGCAGCTTAGGCAGGGAGGGCGAGCAGTACTTC.

The V gene is TRBV5-1, the J gene TRBJ1-1; 9 nucleotides align to TRBD1. CDR3 size: 14 residues. V dropped 8 bases and J dropped 0; count of bases not matched to a gene: 5. Germline CDR1 SGHRS, CDR2 YFSETQ. In DNA form, the CDR3 reads TGCGCCAGTACAGGGGGCTTCATGAACACTGAAGCTTTCTTT. It is translated as CASTGGFMNTEAFF.

The chain couples TRBV10-3 to TRBJ2-3, with TRBD2 identical over 13 bases. The CDR3 spans 16 residues. CDR1 is ENHRY, CDR2 SYGVKD, per germline. With 6 bases clipped from V and 0 bases from J, the junction kept 3 bases outside the gene matches. The CDR3 sequence is CAIRGTSGASTDTQYF. The CDR3 nucleotides read TGTGCCATCAGGGGGACTAGCGGGGCTAGCACAGATACGCAGTATTTT.

This clone was detected only a few times. The chain is built from TRBV6-1 and TRBJ1-6; D remains unclear. V lost 0 bases, J lost 8 bases, and 5 bases lay in between. The CDR3 consists of 13 residues. Per germline, CDR1 MNHNS and CDR2 SASEGT. The CDR3 nucleotides read TGTGCCAGCAGTGAAGCCCGTTATTCACCCCTCCACTTT. It encodes CASSEARYSPLHF.

The V and J genes are TRBV29-1 and TRBJ2-1; tentatively, D is TRBD1 (6 bases). Trimming pared 6 bases from V and 4 bases from J, leaving 19 bases between. CDR1 SQVTM and CDR2 ANQGSEA come from the germline V gene. CDR3 length: 15 residues. CDR3 bases: TGCAGCGTCTCCACCACGACAGGAGTGTACAATGAGCAGTTCTTC. As protein: CSVSTTTGVYNEQFF.

As to this clone: This CDR3 is also generated by other DNA sequences in the sample. V gene TRBV5-1 combines with J gene TRBJ1-1; 7 nucleotides line up with TRBD1. Germline values: CDR1 SGHRS, CDR2 YFSETQ. With 1 base clipped from V and 3 bases from J, the junction kept 0 bases outside the gene matches. There are 13 residues in the CDR3. The CDR3 coding sequence is TGCGCCAGCAGCTTGCAGGGGGACACTGAAGCTTTCTTT. It yields the protein CASSLQGDTEAFF.

This rearrangement joins TRBV7-9 to TRBJ1-2; 10 bases fit TRBD1. Germline assignment: CDR1 SEHNR and CDR2 FQNEAQ (reference sequence). V shed 5 bases, J shed 5 bases, and the junction held 8 bases outside the gene matches. This CDR3 contains 15 residues. The CDR3 spells CASSLTGGAGYGYTF. The CDR3 DNA sequence: TGTGCCAGCAGCCTGACAGGGGGCGCCGGGTATGGCTACACCTTC. The full variable domain, completed using reference TRBV7-9 and TRBJ1-2, is DTGVSQNPRHKITKRGQNVTFRCDPISEHNRLYWYRQTLGQGPEFLTYFQNEAQLEKSRLLSDRFSAERPKGSFSTLEIQRTEQGDSAMYLCASSLTGGAGYGYTFGSGTRLTVV.

As to this clone: A read error may produce the germline difference seen at one junction end. V usage is TRBV7-2 and J usage is TRBJ1-1; no clear D gene. The CDR3 consists of 14 residues. Per germline, CDR1 SGHTA and CDR2 FQGNSA. Here the CDR3 reads CASRLYMANTEAFF. The CDR3, as DNA: TGTGCCAGCCGCTTATATATGGCGAACACTGAAGCTTTCTTT.

J is TRBJ1-1 and V is TRBV27; D gene unclear. The length of the CDR3 is 15 residues. V dropped 4 bases and J dropped 5 bases, with 17 bases sitting between them. Germline assignment: CDR1 MNHEY and CDR2 SMNVEV (reference sequence). The CDR3 sequence: CASSSGLNLVTEAFF. The CDR3 bases are TGTGCCAGCAGTTCAGGACTGAATCTAGTTACTGAAGCTTTCTTT.

This clone has only a few counts. The chain joins TRBV5-4 to TRBJ2-1; 7 bases line up with TRBD1. Germline lookup yields CDR1 SGHNT and CDR2 YYREEE (reference sequence). The length of the CDR3 is 14 residues. The ends lost 4 bases at V and 8 bases at J; junction bases unmatched: 9. The CDR3 nucleotides are TGTGCCAGCAGCCGCCGGCAGGGGGTGGATGAGCAGTTCTTC. It codes for CASSRRQGVDEQFF.

This clone was seen more than once but under ten times. This chain links TRBV2 with TRBJ1-2; D is perhaps TRBD1 (6 bases). V dropped 6 bases and J dropped 0 bases, with 11 bases sitting between them. The CDR3 covers 14 residues. Germline CDR1 reads SNHLY; CDR2 reads FYNNEI. For the CDR3, the DNA is TGTGCCAGCAGGGGGGACACCTCTAACTATGGCTACACCTTC. As protein: CASRGDTSNYGYTF. Full variable domain (rest looked up from reference TRBV2 and TRBJ1-2): EPEVTQTPSHQVTQMGQEVILRCVPISNHLYFYWYRQILGQKVEFLVSFYNNEISEKSEIFDDQFSVERPDGSNFTLKIRSTKLEDSAMYFCASRGDTSNYGYTFGSGTRLTVV.

The chain combines TRBV27 with TRBJ2-5; 8 bases are shared with TRBD1. The CDR3 totals 14 residues. The V gene end was trimmed by 4 bases and the J gene end by 4 bases; junction bases not matched to a gene: 5. The germline V gene has CDR1 MNHEY and CDR2 SMNVEV (reference sequence). The CDR3 reads CASSSTGVGETQYF. As DNA, the CDR3 is TGTGCCAGCAGTTCGACAGGGGTGGGAGAGACCCAGTACTTC.

V and J are TRBV25-1 and TRBJ1-1; 8 bases are shared with TRBD1. Trimming cost V 3 bases and J 8 bases; bases outside gene matches: 20. Germline assignment: CDR1 MGHDK and CDR2 SYGVNS. This CDR3 has 18 amino acids. For the CDR3, the DNA is TGTGCCAGCAGTGATCGGTCCTTAGAGCAGGGGGCATCAATGGAAGCTTTCTTT. It specifies CASSDRSLEQGASMEAFF.

This clone was seen only once. The chain joins TRBV5-4 to TRBJ1-2; the match to TRBD1 covers 7 bases. The CDR3 length is 15 residues. CDR1 and CDR2 from the germline V gene are SGHNT and YYREEE (reference sequence). V shed 4 bases, J shed 2 bases, and the junction held 8 bases outside the gene matches. Here the CDR3 reads CASSLRQGQNYGYTF. CDR3 in DNA: TGTGCCAGCAGCCTAAGACAGGGTCAGAACTATGGCTACACCTTC.

This clone was seen a handful of times. The V gene is TRBV10-2, the J gene TRBJ2-7, with 11 positions matching TRBD2. This CDR3 is built from 14 residues. V shed 2 bases, J shed 3 bases, and the junction held 0 bases outside the gene matches. From germline, CDR1 is WSHSY and CDR2 SAAADI. The CDR3 DNA follows: TGCGCCAGCAGTGAGACTAGCGGGGGCTACGAGCAGTACTTC. It translates to CASSETSGGYEQYF.

The J gene is TRBJ2-3, the V gene TRBV10-3; TRBD2 agrees at 7 bases. J gave up 5 bases and V 1 base, and 9 bases lay outside the gene matches. The V gene's germline CDR1 is ENHRY and CDR2 SYGVKD. The CDR3 runs 16 residues. The CDR3 loop reads CAISEWLRASGDTQYF. In DNA form, the CDR3 reads TGTGCCATCAGTGAGTGGTTGAGGGCTAGCGGAGATACGCAGTATTTT.

Concerning this clone itself: In the same sample, other DNA sequences code for this CDR3. This rearrangement joins TRBV29-1 to TRBJ1-2; possibly TRBD1 for D (6 bases). The V gene's germline CDR1 is SQVTM and CDR2 ANQGSEA. V was cut by 8 bases and J by 7 bases, with 17 bases left in between. The CDR3 runs 12 residues. CDR3 region: CSSYRVFSGYTF. The CDR3 region has the DNA TGCAGCTCCTACAGGGTATTTAGTGGCTACACCTTC.

The chain is built from TRBV7-2 and TRBJ2-3; D unresolved. The germline V gene has CDR1 SGHTA and CDR2 FQGNSA. The CDR3 length is 14 residues. V was clipped by 1 base and J by 0 bases, with 5 bases between them. As DNA, the CDR3 is TGTGCCAGCAGCTTAGTCGTTAGCACAGATACGCAGTATTTT. It specifies CASSLVVSTDTQYF.

The J gene is TRBJ2-7, the V gene TRBV5-4; D possibly corresponds to TRBD2 (6 bases). This CDR3 has 12 residues. Trimming stripped 4 bases from V and 6 bases from J, with 11 bases between. Per germline, CDR1 SGHNT and CDR2 YYREEE (reference sequence). DNA of the CDR3: TGTGCCAGCAGCAGACTAGGTGGCGAGCAGTACTTC. Protein product: CASSRLGGEQYF.

The V call is TRBV7-9, the J call TRBJ1-1; 11 bases align to TRBD1. Germline CDR1 SEHNR, CDR2 FQNEAQ (reference sequence). J gave up 8 bases and V 5 bases, and 13 bases lay outside the gene matches. The CDR3 is made up of 16 amino acids. The CDR3 reads CASSPRTGGLNMEAFF. The CDR3 nucleotides read TGTGCCAGCAGCCCCCGGACAGGGGGCTTGAACATGGAAGCTTTCTTT.

This sequence joins TRBV28 and TRBJ1-1; D might be TRBD1 (6 bases). This CDR3 contains 15 residues. Germline CDR1 and CDR2: MDHEN and SYDVKM. Trimming stripped 5 bases from V and 5 bases from J, with 18 bases between. The CDR3, as DNA: TGTGCCAGCAGTGACAGGAGGAAACTTATGACTGAAGCTTTCTTT. It yields the protein CASSDRRKLMTEAFF.

In DNA form, the CDR3 reads TGTGCCAGCAGGGGGGGACAGGGAAACACCGGGGAGCTGTTTTTT. This codes for CASRGGQGNTGELFF. The rearrangement joins TRBV9 to TRBJ2-2; 9 nucleotides line up with TRBD1. CDR3 length: 15 amino acids. Germline CDR1 is SGDLS and CDR2 is YYNGEE. Unmatched junction bases numbered 4, after V lost 5 bases and J lost 2 bases. The full variable domain, rest sourced from reference TRBV9 and TRBJ2-2, is DSGVTQTPKHLITATGQRVTLRCSPRSGDLSVYWYQQSLDQGLQFLIQYYNGEERAKGNILERFSAQQFPDLHSELNLSSLELGDSALYFCASRGGQGNTGELFFGEGSRLTVL.

This clone came up once. The genes are TRBV6-5 and TRBJ1-1; D uncertain. This CDR3 is built from 14 residues. Trimming shortened V by 4 bases and J by 1 base, and 10 bases separated the two germline ends. The germline CDR1 and CDR2 sequences are MNHEY and SVGAGI. CDR3 in amino acids: CASSLQISNTEAFF. CDR3 sequence (DNA): TGTGCCAGCAGTTTACAGATCTCGAACACTGAAGCTTTCTTT.

This rearrangement joins TRBV6-5 to TRBJ1-3; D unclear. This CDR3 comprises 11 residues. The germline V gene encodes CDR1 MNHEY and CDR2 SVGAGI. The V end lost 8 bases, the J end lost 6 bases, and 8 bases lay between the germline ends. The chain's CDR3 is CASLRLNTIYF. CDR3 sequence (DNA): TGTGCCAGCCTTAGACTAAACACCATATATTTT.

This clone was seen many times. Written as DNA, the CDR3 is TGTGCCAGCAGCCCGGAGGGCAGTGGAAACACCATATATTTT. Residues: CASSPEGSGNTIYF. The rearrangement uses TRBV7-9 and TRBJ1-3; D uncertain. This CDR3 comprises 14 residues. V was trimmed by 5 bases and J by 3 bases, leaving 11 bases between them. CDR1 is SEHNR, CDR2 FQNEAQ, per germline (reference sequence).

V usage is TRBV10-3 and J usage is TRBJ2-2; D ambiguous. This CDR3 has 16 residues. V lost 0 bases and J 0 bases, leaving 8 bases between the germline ends. Germline values: CDR1 ENHRY, CDR2 SYGVKD. CDR3 nucleotides: TGTGCCATCAGTGAGTCTCGCAGAACGAACACCGGGGAGCTGTTTTTT. This sequence encodes CAISESRRTNTGELFF.

This rearrangement joins TRBV9 to TRBJ1-1; 7 bases line up with TRBD1. CDR1 is SGDLS, CDR2 YYNGEE, per germline. Germline trimming cut 3 bases from V and 1 base from J; bases unmatched to any gene: 9. This CDR3 spans 16 amino acids. CDR3 nucleotides: TGTGCCAGCAGCGACAAGAAGGGACAGCCGAACACTGAAGCTTTCTTT. Amino acids: CASSDKKGQPNTEAFF.